This TCR beta chain was identified in a study of identical twins. Study conclusions and caveats: Cord blood beta clonotypes that were abundant carried fewer insertions, and memory repertoires showed no such trend.

This clonotype was counted many times. Its target is unknown. TCRdb reprocessed the 5' RACE reads via MiXCR and lists one record per CDR3 protein. This table has some 560,000 distinct CDR3 sequences, around 9.6% appearing once. Germline trimming cut 3 bases from V and 0 bases from J; bases unmatched to any gene: 0. CDR1 and CDR2 (germline): SQVTM, ANQGSEA. There are 15 residues in the CDR3. The same specimen was also included in a second study, on yellow fever vaccine responses in identical twins. This second study says: Reportedly, the response of twins' T cells to the vaccine seemed partly convergent, partly personalized.

The chain links TRBV29-1 to TRBJ2-2; 11 nucleotides line up with TRBD2. The clonotype originates from a woman aged 18 to 35 in good health. Source material: PBMCs. The CDR3 DNA sequence: TGCAGCGTTGAGGGACTAGCGGCGAACACCGGGGAGCTGTTTTTT. Protein: CSVEGLAANTGELFF.